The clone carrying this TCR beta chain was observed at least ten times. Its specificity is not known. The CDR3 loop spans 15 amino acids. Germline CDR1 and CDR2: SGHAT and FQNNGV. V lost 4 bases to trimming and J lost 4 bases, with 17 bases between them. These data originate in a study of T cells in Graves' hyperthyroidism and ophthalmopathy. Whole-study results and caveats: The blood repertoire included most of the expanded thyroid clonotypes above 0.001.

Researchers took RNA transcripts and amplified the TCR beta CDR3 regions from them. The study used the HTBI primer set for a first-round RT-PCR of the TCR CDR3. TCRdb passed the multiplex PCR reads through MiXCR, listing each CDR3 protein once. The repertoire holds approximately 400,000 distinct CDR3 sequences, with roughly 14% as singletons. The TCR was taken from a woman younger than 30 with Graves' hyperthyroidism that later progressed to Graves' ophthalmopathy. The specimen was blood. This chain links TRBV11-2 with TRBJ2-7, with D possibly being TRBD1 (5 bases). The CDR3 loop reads CASSSRRRSGYEQYF. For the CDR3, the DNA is TGTGCCAGCAGCTCCCGTAGAAGGTCAGGGTACGAGCAGTACTTC.